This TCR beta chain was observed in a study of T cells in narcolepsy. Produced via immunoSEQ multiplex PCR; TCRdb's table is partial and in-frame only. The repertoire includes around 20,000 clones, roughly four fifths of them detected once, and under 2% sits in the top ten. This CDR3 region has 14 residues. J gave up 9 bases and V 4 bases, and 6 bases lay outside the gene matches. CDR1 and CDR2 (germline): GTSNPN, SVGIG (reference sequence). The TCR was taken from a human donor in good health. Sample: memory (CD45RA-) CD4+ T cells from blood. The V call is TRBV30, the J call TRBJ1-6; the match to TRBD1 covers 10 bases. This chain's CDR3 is CAWIGDRGISPLHF. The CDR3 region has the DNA TGTGCCTGGATAGGGGACAGGGGTATTTCACCCCTCCACTTT.